This T cell receptor (beta chain) was identified in a study of cytomegalovirus exposure and HLA in healthy donors. Whole-study findings and limits: Later genetic work tied a missense DCLRE1C variant to beta-chain V and J trimming.

Regarding this clone: Antigen unknown. This sample includes further DNA sequences coding for the same CDR3.

Researchers ran the PCR with 60 Vbeta and 13 Jbeta primers. Sequenced by immunoSEQ multiplex PCR; TCRdb stores in-frame clones only, minus some. The sample lists 210,000 or so clones, approximately 81% occurring once. V was cut by 4 bases and J by 4 bases, with 12 bases left in between. Germline assignment: CDR1 SGHNT and CDR2 YYREEE (reference sequence). The CDR3 covers 13 residues. V usage is TRBV5-4 and J usage is TRBJ2-7; D perhaps matches TRBD2 (6 bases). The receptor was isolated from a girl aged 2-9 years in good health and CMV-seronegative. What was sequenced was PBMCs. The CDR3 reads CASSLGGRYEQYF. The CDR3 nucleotides are TGTGCCAGCAGCCTGGGAGGAAGATACGAGCAGTACTTC. Complete variable domain (other parts from reference TRBV5-4 and TRBJ2-7): ETGVTQSPTHLIKTRGQQVTLRCSSQSGHNTVSWYQQALGQGPQFIFQYYREEENGRGNFPPRFSGLQFPNYSSELNVNALELDDSALYLCASSLGGRYEQYFGPGTRLTVT.